The following is a T cell receptor (beta chain) sequence with its context. Antigen specificity is unknown. This sample stems from a study of cytomegalovirus exposure and HLA in healthy donors. This PCR relied on a set of 60 Vbeta primers and 13 Jbeta primers. The method was immunoSEQ multiplex PCR; TCRdb's version includes in-frame clones alone and lacks a portion of them. The sample data list 91,000 or so clones. Study-wide results and caveats: In vitro checks showed that a few CMV-associated chains really do target CMV antigens.

V was cut by 5 bases and J by 6 bases, with 14 bases left in between. The germline CDR1 and CDR2 sequences are MNHEY and SVGAGI. The CDR3 totals 13 residues. Sequences were obtained from PBMCs. V is TRBV6-5 and J is TRBJ2-7, with D perhaps matching TRBD1 (6 bases). This TCR was sampled from a woman in her thirties in good health and CMV-seronegative. CDR3 loop: CASSPNRVSEQYF. CDR3 sequence (DNA): TGTGCCAGCAGTCCAAACAGGGTCAGCGAGCAGTACTTC.